Listed here is a single T cell receptor (beta chain). Its antigen is not identified. The source of the sample is a study of T-cell memory formation after mild COVID-19. Study at large: The TCR clusters were mostly specific to one donor. Overall study findings and caveats: Clones that contracted clustered mainly in CM and EM if CD4+ and in EMRA if CD8+. Certain responding clones were present in pre-infection memory, suggesting participation of cross-reactive memory.

One entry per CDR3 protein results from TCRdb running MiXCR on the 5' RACE reads. The sample records roughly 120,000 distinct CDR3 sequences, roughly 15% being singletons. The TCR was taken from an adult woman who had mild COVID-19 (a few samples of this study predate the infection). Cell type and time point are not known. Sequenced: PBMCs or a T cell subset sorted from them (not recorded which).

CDR3: CASSQVRTSVETQYF. CDR3 nucleotide sequence: TGTGCCAGCAGCCAAGTCCGGACTAGCGTCGAGACCCAGTACTTC. V usage is TRBV3-1 and J usage is TRBJ2-5; 9 bases map to TRBD2. This CDR3 region has 15 residues. J gave up 5 bases and V 1 base, and 5 bases lay outside the gene matches. Germline V gene lookup returns CDR1 LGHDT and CDR2 YNNKEL (reference sequence).